The next 26 T cell receptor beta chains were all read from a single sample in a study of T cells after posttransplantation cyclophosphamide. Assay: immunoSEQ multiplex PCR; the TCRdb copy retains only in-frame clones and omits some. The table has fewer than 60,000 clones, around 94% seen once. The source material was PBMCs. The receptors were sampled from a woman in her 30s in good health and a related stem cell transplant donor.

The chain links TRBV7-8 to TRBJ1-1, with a weak D call TRBD1 (5 bases). V gave up 7 bases and J gave up 4 bases, with 16 bases separating them. CDR1 is SGHVS and CDR2 is FQNEAQ in the germline V gene. The CDR3 has 14 residues. CDR3 sequence: CASTLMRGGTEAFF. Here the CDR3 DNA reads TGTGCCAGCACCTTGATGAGGGGAGGCACTGAAGCTTTCTTT.

DNA for the CDR3: TGTGCCAGCAGCCGGACGACAGATACTGAAGCTTTCTTT. Translation gives CASSRTTDTEAFF. V is TRBV6-1 and J is TRBJ1-1; D is perhaps TRBD1 (5 bases). Germline V gene sequence: CDR1 MNHNS, CDR2 SASEGT. The CDR3 runs 13 residues. V was cut by 6 bases and J by 5 bases, with 13 bases left in between.

The rearrangement joins TRBV7-2 to TRBJ1-2; TRBD1 matches 11 bases. Germline V gene lookup returns CDR1 SGHTA and CDR2 FQGNSA. The ends lost 4 bases at V and 4 bases at J; junction bases unmatched: 14. CDR3 length: 18 residues. In DNA form, the CDR3 reads TGTGCCAGCAGCTCCCACGGAGGAGGGACAGGGGGAATCTATGGCTACACCTTC. Its translation is CASSSHGGGTGGIYGYTF.

On this clone: Additional DNA sequences in this sample encode the identical CDR3. The J gene is TRBJ1-6, the V gene TRBV4-3, with a weak D call TRBD1 (5 bases). Germline CDR1 LGHNA, CDR2 YSLEER. Trimming left V 0 bases short and J 10 bases short, with 13 bases between. The CDR3 is 15 residues long. This CDR3 is CASSQEGVRGSPLHF. CDR3 DNA: TGCGCCAGCAGCCAAGAGGGGGTCCGGGGGTCACCCCTCCACTTT.

This chain joins TRBV7-6 and TRBJ1-4; 7 positions agree with TRBD1. This CDR3 has 14 amino acids. V dropped 7 bases and J dropped 8; count of bases not matched to a gene: 10. CDR1 and CDR2 (germline): SGHVS, FNYEAQ. Here the CDR3 reads CASTTTGIFEKLFF. Here the CDR3 DNA reads TGTGCCAGCACCACGACAGGGATTTTCGAAAAACTGTTTTTT.

The chain joins TRBV5-5 to TRBJ1-6, with D possibly being TRBD1 (6 bases). V was trimmed by 5 bases and J by 6 bases, leaving 12 bases between them. Germline V gene lookup returns CDR1 SGHKS and CDR2 YYEKEE (reference sequence). The CDR3 loop spans 14 amino acids. CDR3 coding DNA: TGTGCCAGCAGGCCGGTAGGGGGTAATTCACCCCTCCACTTT. This gives the protein CASRPVGGNSPLHF.

This chain links TRBV5-5 with TRBJ2-7; D not resolved. The V gene lost 3 bases and the J gene lost 3 bases, with 7 bases spanning the gap. CDR1 is SGHKS, CDR2 YYEKEE, per germline (reference sequence). CDR3 length: 12 residues. The CDR3 sequence is CASSSPDYEQYF. Written as DNA, the CDR3 is TGTGCCAGCAGCTCGCCAGACTACGAGCAGTACTTC.

A single count supports this clone. This chain connects TRBV28 to TRBJ2-7; maybe TRBD1 (5 bases). The CDR3 runs 14 residues. The V gene lost 3 bases and the J gene lost 5 bases, with 14 bases spanning the gap. Germline V CDR1 and CDR2: MDHEN, SYDVKM. CDR3 sequence (DNA): TGTGCCAGCAGTTTCACAGGCGTCCGGAACGAGCAGTACTTC. It is translated as CASSFTGVRNEQYF.

J is TRBJ2-7 and V is TRBV7-9; D is perhaps TRBD1 (5 bases). V lost 5 bases and J 5 bases, leaving 16 bases between the germline ends. Germline CDR1 and CDR2: SEHNR and FQNEAQ (reference sequence). CDR3 size: 14 residues. This chain's CDR3 is CASSRAQGLNEQYF. CDR3 in DNA: TGTGCCAGCAGCCGTGCCCAGGGTTTGAACGAGCAGTACTTC.

V is TRBV12-5 and J is TRBJ2-1, with 15 bases that match TRBD2. Germline CDR1 reads LGHNT; CDR2 reads FRNRAP. The CDR3 runs to 21 residues. The junction had 12 bases not matched to a gene; V was cut back by 0 bases and J by 3 bases. CDR3 protein: CASGLVRTGGLAGGNYNEQFF. The CDR3 DNA is TGTGCTAGTGGTTTGGTGAGGACAGGGGGACTAGCGGGGGGCAACTACAATGAGCAGTTCTTC.

CDR3 DNA: TGTGCCAGCTCACCTGGACAGGGATCGGCTTTCTTT. Residues: CASSPGQGSAFF. J is TRBJ1-1 and V is TRBV18; 8 bases map to TRBD1. With V trimmed by 3 bases and J by 11 bases, 5 bases remained unmatched. Germline V gene sequence: CDR1 KGHSH, CDR2 LQKENI. The CDR3 is 12 residues long. The full variable domain, with the rest looked up from reference TRBV18 and TRBJ1-1, is NAGVMQNPRHLVRRRGQEARLRCSPMKGHSHVYWYRQLPEEGLKFMVYLQKENIIDESGMPKERFSAEFPKEGPSILRIQQVVRGDSAAYFCASSPGQGSAFFGQGTRLTVV.

The gene calls are TRBV28 and TRBJ2-7; the match to TRBD2 covers 8 bases. This CDR3 comprises 15 residues. V lost 3 bases to trimming and J lost 0 bases; unmatched junction nucleotides: 4. The germline V gene has CDR1 MDHEN and CDR2 SYDVKM. CDR3 nucleotides: TGTGCCAGCAGTTTTGTAGCGGGAATCTCCTACGAGCAGTACTTC. It codes for CASSFVAGISYEQYF. The variable domain in full, completed from reference TRBV28 and TRBJ2-7, reads DVKVTQSSRYLVKRTGEKVFLECVQDMDHENMFWYRQDPGLGLRLIYFSYDVKMKEKGDIPEGYSVSREKKERFSLILESASTNQTSMYLCASSFVAGISYEQYFGPGTRLTVT.

This clone was seen only once. The V and J genes are TRBV19 and TRBJ2-2; D is undetermined. The V gene's germline CDR1 is LNHDA and CDR2 SQIVND (reference sequence). This CDR3 region has 14 residues. Trimming took off 5 bases at V and 0 bases at J, with 7 bases between the two ends. This CDR3 reads CASSQQSNTGELFF. The CDR3 nucleotides read TGTGCCAGTAGTCAACAGTCGAACACCGGGGAGCTGTTTTTT.

The rearrangement uses TRBV7-2 and TRBJ2-1, with unresolved D. Germline-derived CDR1 and CDR2 are SGHTA and FQGNSA. V gave up 7 bases and J gave up 1 base, with 8 bases separating them. The CDR3 has 13 amino acids. The CDR3, as DNA: TGTGCCAGCACCCCCGCGTCCTACAATGAGCAGTTCTTC. Encoded protein: CASTPASYNEQFF. Together with reference TRBV7-2 and TRBJ2-1, the CDR3 gives the full variable domain: GAGVSQSPSNKVTEKGKDVELRCDPISGHTALYWYRQSLGQGLEFLIYFQGNSAPDKSGLPSDRFSAERTGGSVSTLTIQRTQQEDSAVYLCASTPASYNEQFFGPGTRLTVL.

The V gene is TRBV10-2, the J gene TRBJ1-2; D is perhaps TRBD1 (6 bases). The CDR3 length is 13 residues. V was pared by 2 bases and J by 2 bases, with 6 bases between. Germline values: CDR1 WSHSY, CDR2 SAAADI. CDR3 sequence: CASSEQGNYGYTF. As DNA, the CDR3 is TGCGCCAGCAGTGAGCAGGGGAACTATGGCTACACCTTC.

This clone was seen a single time. The V call is TRBV29-1, the J call TRBJ1-1, with 7 bases identical to TRBD1. Losses at the gene ends were 3 bases for V and 5 bases for J; bases not matched to a gene: 12. Per the germline V gene, CDR1 is SQVTM and CDR2 is ANQGSEA. The CDR3 is 15 residues long. CDR3 nucleotide sequence: TGCAGCGTTGAGCCCATGCAGGGGGTTAGGACTGAAGCTTTCTTT. Its protein is CSVEPMQGVRTEAFF.

The rearrangement uses TRBV29-1 and TRBJ2-1, with a weak D call TRBD2 (5 bases). CDR1 is SQVTM, CDR2 ANQGSEA, per germline. Trimming took off 3 bases at V and 0 bases at J, with 12 bases between the two ends. The CDR3 runs 15 residues. The CDR3 bases are TGCAGCGTTGAGATTCTGGGGAGCTCCTACAATGAGCAGTTCTTC. This encodes CSVEILGSSYNEQFF.

The chain joins TRBV18 to TRBJ1-5; 8 nucleotides align to TRBD1. V shed 3 bases, J shed 3 bases, and the junction held 1 base outside the gene matches. In germline, CDR1 is KGHSH, CDR2 LQKENI. The CDR3 extends over 14 amino acids. The CDR3 protein is CASSPTGDNQPQHF. CDR3 sequence (DNA): TGTGCCAGCTCACCGACAGGGGACAATCAGCCCCAGCATTTT. The entire variable domain, with the rest obtained from reference TRBV18 and TRBJ1-5, is as follows: NAGVMQNPRHLVRRRGQEARLRCSPMKGHSHVYWYRQLPEEGLKFMVYLQKENIIDESGMPKERFSAEFPKEGPSILRIQQVVRGDSAAYFCASSPTGDNQPQHFGDGTRLSIL.

The CDR3 protein is CASSQGDGGTVAEPNYGYTF. DNA for the CDR3: TGCGCCAGCAGCCAAGGAGATGGAGGGACGGTCGCGGAACCTAACTATGGCTACACCTTC. The J gene is TRBJ1-2, the V gene TRBV4-3; tentatively, D is TRBD1 (5 bases). Germline V gene sequence: CDR1 LGHNA, CDR2 YSLEER. V lost 1 base, J lost 0 bases, and 24 bases lay in between. This CDR3 comprises 20 residues.

This rearrangement joins TRBV30 to TRBJ2-7; D call uncertain. The germline gives CDR1 GTSNPN, CDR2 SVGIG (reference sequence). Trimming pared 2 bases from V and 2 bases from J, leaving 10 bases between. The CDR3 length is 13 residues. The CDR3 DNA follows: TGTGCCTGGAGTCGAGGAGATGCCTACGAGCAGTACTTC. Its protein product is CAWSRGDAYEQYF.

The gene calls are TRBV11-2 and TRBJ2-3; 10 bases fit TRBD2. The CDR3 runs 17 residues. Germline V gene lookup returns CDR1 SGHAT and CDR2 FQNNGV. The V gene end was trimmed by 3 bases and the J gene end by 6 bases; junction bases not matched to a gene: 12. CDR3: CASSFFKRGGPTDTQYF. DNA for the CDR3: TGTGCCAGCAGCTTCTTTAAGCGGGGGGGCCCCACTGATACGCAGTATTTT.

This clone was detected only once. V and J are TRBV6-1 and TRBJ1-1, with a tentative D call TRBD1 (6 bases). From germline, CDR1 is MNHNS and CDR2 SASEGT. The length of the CDR3 is 14 residues. Trimming removed 2 bases from V and 4 bases from J, with 11 bases in between. The CDR3 sequence is CASSESGAATEAFF. In nucleotides, the CDR3 is TGTGCCAGCAGTGAATCAGGGGCGGCCACTGAAGCTTTCTTT.

The chain employs TRBV4-3 and TRBJ1-1; possibly TRBD1 for D (5 bases). The germline V and J ends were trimmed by 4 bases and 5 bases, with 11 bases remaining between them. The CDR3 loop spans 13 amino acids. Germline CDR1 reads LGHNA; CDR2 reads YSLEER. CDR3 sequence reads: CASSPQGGTEAFF. CDR3 nucleotide sequence: TGCGCCAGCAGCCCCCAGGGTGGAACTGAAGCTTTCTTT.

This chain connects TRBV5-1 to TRBJ2-7, with D maybe TRBD1 (6 bases). There are 13 residues in the CDR3. The germline V gene has CDR1 SGHRS and CDR2 YFSETQ. Trimming took off 5 bases at V and 6 bases at J, with 15 bases between the two ends. The CDR3 region is CASRQEQGREQYF. The CDR3 DNA reads TGCGCCAGCAGACAAGAACAGGGTCGCGAGCAGTACTTC. The full variable domain, completed using reference TRBV5-1 and TRBJ2-7, is KAGVTQTPRYLIKTRGQQVTLSCSPISGHRSVSWYQQTPGQGLQFLFEYFSETQRNKGNFPGRFSGRQFSNSRSEMNVSTLELGDSALYLCASRQEQGREQYFGPGTRLTVT.

The chain couples TRBV6-1 to TRBJ1-1, with D possibly TRBD1 on 6 matching bases. Germline values: CDR1 MNHNS, CDR2 SASEGT. The CDR3 runs to 14 residues. V lost 2 bases and J 11 bases, leaving 18 bases between the germline ends. CDR3 sequence (DNA): TGTGCCAGCAGTGAACCCACCAGACAGGAGACGGCTTTCTTT. It codes for CASSEPTRQETAFF.

The V and J genes are TRBV7-2 and TRBJ2-5; 8 bases match TRBD2. Trimming cost V 3 bases and J 1 base; bases outside gene matches: 4. The CDR3 loop spans 15 amino acids. Germline CDR1 reads SGHTA; CDR2 reads FQGNSA. CDR3 nucleotide sequence: TGTGCCAGCAGCTTTAGCGGGACTAGCCAAGAGACCCAGTACTTC. It codes for CASSFSGTSQETQYF.